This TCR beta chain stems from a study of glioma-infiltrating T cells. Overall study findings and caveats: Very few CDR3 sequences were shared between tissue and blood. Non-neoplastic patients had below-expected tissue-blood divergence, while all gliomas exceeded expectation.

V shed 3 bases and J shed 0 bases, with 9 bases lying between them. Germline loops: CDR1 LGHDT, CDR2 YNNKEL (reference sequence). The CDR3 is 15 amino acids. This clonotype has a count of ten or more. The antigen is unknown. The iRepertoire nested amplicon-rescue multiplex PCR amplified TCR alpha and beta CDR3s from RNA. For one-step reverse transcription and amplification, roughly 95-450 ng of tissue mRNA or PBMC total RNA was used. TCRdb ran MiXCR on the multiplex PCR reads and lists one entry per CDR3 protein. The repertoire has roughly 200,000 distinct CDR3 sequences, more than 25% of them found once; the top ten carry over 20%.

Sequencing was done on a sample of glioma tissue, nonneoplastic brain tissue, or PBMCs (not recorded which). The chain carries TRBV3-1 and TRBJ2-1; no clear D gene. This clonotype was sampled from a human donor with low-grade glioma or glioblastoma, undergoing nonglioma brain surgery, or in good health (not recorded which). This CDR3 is CASSQALSSYNEQFF. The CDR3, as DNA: TGTGCCAGCAGCCAGGCGCTTAGCTCCTACAATGAGCAGTTCTTC.